Shown below are 9 T cell receptor beta chains from a single sample sequenced in a study of response to subunit inactivated influenza vaccine. Each CDR3 protein is one row after TCRdb ran MiXCR on the RT-PCR reads. The repertoire holds 290,000 or so distinct CDR3 sequences, with around 20% as singletons. Specimen: PBMCs from blood, collected approximately 20 months after vaccination. The receptors here all came from a man aged 45 to 70 who received an inactivated influenza vaccine.

This chain uses TRBV9 with TRBJ1-3; D uncertain. The CDR3 covers 16 residues. CDR1 SGDLS and CDR2 YYNGEE come from the germline V gene. V gave up 0 bases and J gave up 4 bases, with 14 bases separating them. The CDR3 DNA sequence: TGTGCCAGCAGCGTAGCCCCTGCTAACAGAGGAAACACCATATATTTT. This encodes CASSVAPANRGNTIYF.

This clonotype was observed a handful of times. V gene TRBV3-1 combines with J gene TRBJ1-2; the D is unclear. V shed 1 base and J shed 4 bases, with 10 bases lying between them. Germline CDR1 LGHDT, CDR2 YNNKEL (reference sequence). CDR3 length: 14 residues. The CDR3 region has the DNA TGTGCCAGCAGCCAAGCTCAGGTGGGCTATGGCTACACCTTC. Translating gives CASSQAQVGYGYTF. The whole variable domain, filled in from reference TRBV3-1 and TRBJ1-2, reads DTAVSQTPKYLVTQMGNDKSIKCEQNLGHDTMYWYKQDSKKFLKIMFSYNNKELIINETVPNRFSPKSPDKAHLNLHINSLELGDSAVYFCASSQAQVGYGYTFGSGTRLTVV.

This chain joins TRBV5-6 and TRBJ2-7; 7 positions agree with TRBD1. The CDR3 is made up of 15 amino acids. Germline assignment: CDR1 SGHDT and CDR2 YYEEEE. J gave up 3 bases and V 1 base, and 7 bases lay outside the gene matches. The CDR3 protein is CASSLQGGLRYEQYF. The CDR3 DNA reads as TGTGCCAGCAGCTTGCAAGGGGGCTTGCGCTACGAGCAGTACTTC.

The rearrangement uses TRBV15 and TRBJ1-5; no definite D call. Trimming left V 2 bases short and J 0 bases short, with 5 bases between. The CDR3 is 14 amino acids. CDR1 and CDR2 (germline): LNHNV, YYDKDF (reference sequence). Written as DNA, the CDR3 is TGTGCCACCAGCAGACAAAATAGCAATCAGCCCCAGCATTTT. Translated: CATSRQNSNQPQHF.

There are many counts of this clonotype. The V gene is TRBV15, the J gene TRBJ1-6; tentative D call: TRBD1 (6 bases). Trimming took 1 base from V and 1 from J, leaving 20 bases between them. The CDR3 sequence is 20 residues long. CDR1 is LNHNV, CDR2 YYDKDF, per germline (reference sequence). In nucleotides, the CDR3 is TGTGCCACCAGCAGAGTACCCATGTGGGGGCGAAGTTCCTATAATTCACCCCTCCACTTT. Residues: CATSRVPMWGRSSYNSPLHF.

This rearrangement joins TRBV11-2 to TRBJ2-1, with TRBD1 matching over 10 bases. The CDR3 is 15 residues long. The germline V gene has CDR1 SGHAT and CDR2 FQNNGV. V was clipped by 5 bases and J by 3 bases; unmatched bases: 4. CDR3 amino acids: CASSVTGGLYNEQFF. The DNA for the CDR3 is TGTGCCAGCAGCGTGACAGGGGGCCTCTACAATGAGCAGTTCTTC. The variable domain in full, with the rest retrieved from reference TRBV11-2 and TRBJ2-1, is EAGVAQSPRYKIIEKRQSVAFWCNPISGHATLYWYQQILGQGPKLLIQFQNNGVVDDSQLPKDRFSAERLKGVDSTLKIQPAKLEDSAVYLCASSVTGGLYNEQFFGPGTRLTVL.

This clonotype was seen a handful of times. The chain recombines TRBV11-2 with TRBJ2-2, with D tentatively TRBD1 (6 bases). The CDR3 is 14 amino acids. Germline assignment: CDR1 SGHAT and CDR2 FQNNGV. V was cut by 1 base and J by 7 bases, with 10 bases left in between. The CDR3 region is CASSLAQGVGELFF. CDR3 bases: TGTGCCAGCAGCTTAGCACAGGGTGTCGGGGAGCTGTTTTTT.

The chain employs TRBV25-1 and TRBJ1-4; D gene ambiguous. The V end lost 7 bases, the J end lost 2 bases, and 17 bases lay between the germline ends. Germline lookup yields CDR1 MGHDK and CDR2 SYGVNS. CDR3 size: 16 residues. The CDR3 nucleotides read TGTGCCAGCACCAAACCTCGGGGTTGGACTAATGAAAAACTGTTTTTT. Translated: CASTKPRGWTNEKLFF.

The chain combines TRBV5-1 with TRBJ2-2; 7 positions agree with TRBD1. CDR1 SGHRS and CDR2 YFSETQ come from the germline V gene. The CDR3 contains 16 residues. V gave up 0 bases and J gave up 4 bases; unmatched junction bases: 6. The CDR3 bases are TGCGCCAGCAGCTTGGCCGTGCAGGGGGTCACCGGGGAGCTGTTTTTT. Amino acids: CASSLAVQGVTGELFF.